This record concerns one T cell receptor (beta chain) sequence. Its target is unknown. This record belongs to a study of cytomegalovirus exposure and HLA in healthy donors. About the research overall: The study's early data release held about 77 million unique TCRs from HLA-typed donors. Study-wide findings and caveats: The study designated fewer than 200 TCR beta chains cytomegalovirus-associated. Highest at DRB1 and lowest at HLA-C, TCR association rates differed among HLA loci in a later analysis.

PCR involved 60 Vbeta and 13 Jbeta primers. The assay was immunoSEQ multiplex PCR, and TCRdb's table has in-frame clones only and misses some. In the table there are roughly 150,000 clones, roughly three quarters of which are singletons. The CDR3 runs to 14 residues. Deletions cut 2 bases from V and 4 bases from J, with 9 bases between. Germline assignment: CDR1 LGHNA and CDR2 YNFKEQ. This TCR came from a young man in good health and CMV-seropositive. The sample comprised PBMCs. The chain links TRBV4-2 to TRBJ1-5; possibly TRBD1 for D (6 bases). CDR3 DNA: TGTGCCAGCAGCCAACCCGACAGGAATCAGCCCCAGCATTTT. Translated, it gives CASSQPDRNQPQHF.